The clone carrying this T cell receptor beta chain was detected many times. The data belong to a study of T cells in Graves' hyperthyroidism and ophthalmopathy. Across the study: The authors collected peripheral blood at initial diagnosis, before any treatment.

V was pared by 0 bases and J by 1 base, with 10 bases between. This CDR3 is built from 15 residues. Germline V lookup: CDR1 PRHDT, CDR2 FYEKMQ (reference sequence). Recently diagnosed hyperthyroidism of less than 2 months' duration affected patients aged 18 to 65. Based on clinical symptoms, serum thyroxine and TRAb, thyroid ultrasound and orbital computed tomography, diagnoses were reached. Amplification of TCR beta CDR3 regions was performed using RNA transcripts as template. HTBI primers drove first-round RT-PCR of the TCR CDR3. TCRdb re-called the multiplex PCR reads with MiXCR, one entry per CDR3 protein. Here the sample spans around 350,000 distinct CDR3 sequences, approximately 20% being singletons.

The sequenced material came from blood. The source is a woman younger than 30 with Graves' hyperthyroidism. The chain recombines TRBV13 with TRBJ2-7; D ambiguous. For the CDR3, the DNA is TGTGCCAGCAGCTTAGGACCAAAAAGATCCTACGAGCAGTACTTC. Residues: CASSLGPKRSYEQYF. The variable domain in full, with the rest retrieved from reference TRBV13 and TRBJ2-7, is AAGVIQSPRHLIKEKRETATLKCYPIPRHDTVYWYQQGPGQDPQFLISFYEKMQSDKGSIPDRFSAQQFSDYHSELNMSSLELGDSALYFCASSLGPKRSYEQYFGPGTRLTVT.